The 3 T cell receptor beta chains in this list originate from one sample, sequenced in a study of shared T cell receptors in the human thymus. TCRdb's copy holds only in-frame clones and misses some; the assay was immunoSEQ multiplex PCR. The data hold more than 550,000 clones, with 80% to 90% observed a single time. Separately, the same data were catalogued under a study of human thymus T cells.

Sequenced material: thymocytes. All receptors derive from a boy less than two years old with a congenital heart defect.

This clone was recorded only once. The chain recombines TRBV27 with TRBJ1-3; TRBD1 matches at 7 bases. This CDR3 is built from 13 residues. Germline CDR1 reads MNHEY; CDR2 reads SMNVEV (reference sequence). Trimming at V came to 9 bases and at J to 2 bases, leaving 4 bases not matched to a gene. The CDR3 DNA is TGTGCCAGTCGTGACAGGGCTGGAAACACCATATATTTT. Its protein is CASRDRAGNTIYF.

The rearrangement joins TRBV27 to TRBJ2-1; maybe TRBD1 (7 bases). This CDR3 spans 15 amino acids. V lost 0 bases and J 7 bases, leaving 13 bases between the germline ends. The germline gives CDR1 MNHEY, CDR2 SMNVEV (reference sequence). The CDR3 region is CASSLSSGGQNEQFF. CDR3 DNA sequence: TGTGCCAGCAGTTTATCGTCAGGGGGGCAAAATGAGCAGTTCTTC.

CDR3 amino acids: CATSFRDRASQPQHF. The DNA of the CDR3 is TGTGCCACCAGCTTCCGAGACAGGGCCTCTCAGCCCCAGCATTTT. The rearrangement joins TRBV15 to TRBJ1-5; 7 bases align to TRBD1. In germline, CDR1 is LNHNV, CDR2 YYDKDF (reference sequence). This CDR3 region has 15 residues. V lost 5 bases to trimming and J lost 6 bases; unmatched junction nucleotides: 10.